This T cell receptor beta chain was observed in a study of circulating CD8 cells and anti-PD-1 response in melanoma. In the study overall: Six of 13 patients had prior targeted therapy or immunotherapy; seven did not.

Live CD3+CD8+TCRalphabeta+ cells were sorted into four subsets by PD-1 and/or TIGIT. There are 15 residues in the CDR3. V was cut by 3 bases and J by 4 bases, with 13 bases left in between. Germline lookup yields CDR1 SEHNR and CDR2 FQNEAQ (reference sequence). Using approximately 16 ng of total RNA, TCR libraries were made with the QIAseq Immune Repertoire TCR panel. A single record per CDR3 protein comes from TCRdb applying MiXCR to the reads. The table lists about 700 distinct CDR3 sequences, around 9.6% of them singletons. The table lists this clonotype with a few counts. Its target is unknown. One base away lies a much larger clone, so this may be a sequencing read error. The CDR3 carries no conserved terminal phenylalanine or tryptophan, so it likely arises from a read error. Overall study results and limits: Under 8% of TRB clonotypes were shared between subsets at M1. No tumor material was available, so peptide assays assessed reactivity.

The gene calls are TRBV7-9 and TRBJ1-3, with D perhaps TRBD1 (6 bases). The source is a human donor with melanoma. Source: CD8+ T cells from PBMCs, taken at baseline or after one month of anti-PD-1 therapy (not recorded which). The CDR3 here is CASSFAGAQGNTIYL. CDR3 nucleotides: TGTGCCAGCAGCTTCGCAGGGGCCCAGGGAAACACCATATATCTT.